This TCR beta chain was retrieved from a study of shared clonotypes between healthy human individuals. Study-level information: Each donor had three CD4 naive, three CD4 memory, two CD8 naive and one CD8 memory plate. General observations from the study: Relative to their counterparts shared across all four donors, non-shared clonotypes exhibited diminished generation probabilities.

For every subset, genomic DNA was evenly distributed across several immunoSEQ plates. Per the original methods: From ImmunoSEQ came sequences covering only the junction and carrying no quality scores, so filtering differed. Clones were sequenced by immunoSEQ multiplex PCR, and TCRdb holds only the in-frame ones, with some missing. V and J calls plus clone size are reproduced from that table; the DNA served to infer D and trimming. The sample lists some 1.5 million clones; approximately 96% were seen once. The CDR3 runs to 13 residues. The V end lost 7 bases, the J end lost 12 bases, and 19 bases lay between the germline ends. Germline CDR1 reads SNHLY; CDR2 reads FYNNEI. A note on this clone: Its antigen remains unknown.

The chain has TRBV2 and TRBJ2-1, with no clear D. This clonotype was obtained from a man aged 30 to 45 in good health. The source material was naive CD4+ T cells sorted from blood. The subset is: CD45RA+ positively selected. CDR3 in amino acids: CASNPKVGSPQFF. In DNA form, the CDR3 reads TGTGCCAGCAACCCTAAAGTGGGTAGCCCGCAGTTCTTC.